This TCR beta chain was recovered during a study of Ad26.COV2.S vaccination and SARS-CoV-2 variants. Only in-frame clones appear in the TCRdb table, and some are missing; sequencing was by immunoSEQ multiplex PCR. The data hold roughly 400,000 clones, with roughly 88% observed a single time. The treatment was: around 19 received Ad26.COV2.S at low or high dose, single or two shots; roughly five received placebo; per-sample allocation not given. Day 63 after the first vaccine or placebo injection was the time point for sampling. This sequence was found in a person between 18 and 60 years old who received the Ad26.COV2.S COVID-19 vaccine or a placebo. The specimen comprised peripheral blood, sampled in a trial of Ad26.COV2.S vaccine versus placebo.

The CDR3 protein is CASSDSPSSYNSPLHF. In DNA, the CDR3 is TGCGCCAGCAGCGACAGCCCGAGCTCCTATAATTCACCCCTCCACTTT. This chain links TRBV5-1 with TRBJ1-6; D may be TRBD1 (5 bases). V shed 4 bases and J shed 0 bases, with 11 bases lying between them. In germline, CDR1 is SGHRS, CDR2 YFSETQ. This CDR3 has 16 amino acids.